This entry lists 2 T cell receptor beta chains sequenced from one sample in a study of spatial heterogeneity in lung cancer. MiXCR, run by TCRdb on the 5' RACE reads, gives a single entry per CDR3 protein. Here the sample spans about 120,000 distinct CDR3 sequences, 9% to 15% being singletons. The time point: blood at routine non-recurrence follow-up after resection. TCRs were sequenced from unsorted whole RNA of tumor, nontumor lung or PBMC. Here the sequenced sample was PBMCs, taken at follow-up. The receptors were sampled from a male donor with early-stage non-small cell lung cancer.

Ten or more counts support this clonotype. The rearrangement uses TRBV28 and TRBJ2-1; D gene unclear. The germline V gene encodes CDR1 MDHEN and CDR2 SYDVKM. The CDR3 loop spans 13 amino acids. V lost 1 base and J 4 bases, leaving 5 bases between the germline ends. CDR3 region: CASSLSGYNEQFF. The CDR3 DNA follows: TGTGCCAGCAGTTTATCGGGTTACAATGAGCAGTTCTTC.

This clonotype was counted at least ten times. This chain uses TRBV9 with TRBJ1-2, with 9 bases identical to TRBD1. Germline loops: CDR1 SGDLS, CDR2 YYNGEE. J gave up 0 bases and V 4 bases, and 10 bases lay outside the gene matches. The CDR3 runs to 17 residues. For the CDR3, the DNA is TGTGCCAGCAGCAACACCGGGACAGGGCCTTCTAACTATGGCTACACCTTC. Translation gives CASSNTGTGPSNYGYTF.